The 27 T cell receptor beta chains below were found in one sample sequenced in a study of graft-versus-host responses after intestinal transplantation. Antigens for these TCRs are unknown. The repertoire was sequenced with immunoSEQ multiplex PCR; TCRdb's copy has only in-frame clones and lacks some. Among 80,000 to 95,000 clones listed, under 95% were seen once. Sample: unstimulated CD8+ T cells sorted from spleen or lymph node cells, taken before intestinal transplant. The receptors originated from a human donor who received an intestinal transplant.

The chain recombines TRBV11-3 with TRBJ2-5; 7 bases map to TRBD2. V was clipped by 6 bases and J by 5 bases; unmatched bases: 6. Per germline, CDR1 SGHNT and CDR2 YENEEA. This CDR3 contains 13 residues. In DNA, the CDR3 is TGTGCCAGCAGGCCGCACGGGGGGGAGACCCAGTACTTC. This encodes CASRPHGGETQYF. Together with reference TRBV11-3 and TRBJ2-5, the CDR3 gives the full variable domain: EAGVVQSPRYKIIEKKQPVAFWCNPISGHNTLYWYLQNLGQGPELLIRYENEEAVDDSQLPKDRFSAERLKGVDSTLKIQPAELGDSAVYLCASRPHGGETQYFGPGTRLLVL.

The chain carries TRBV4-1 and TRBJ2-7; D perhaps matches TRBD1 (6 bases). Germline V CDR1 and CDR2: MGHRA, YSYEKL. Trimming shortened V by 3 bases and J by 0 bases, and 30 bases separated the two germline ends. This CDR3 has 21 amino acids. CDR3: CASSHKPLPFLRDTSSYEQYF. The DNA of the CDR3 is TGCGCCAGCAGCCACAAACCCCTTCCCTTCCTTCGGGACACAAGCTCCTACGAGCAGTACTTC.

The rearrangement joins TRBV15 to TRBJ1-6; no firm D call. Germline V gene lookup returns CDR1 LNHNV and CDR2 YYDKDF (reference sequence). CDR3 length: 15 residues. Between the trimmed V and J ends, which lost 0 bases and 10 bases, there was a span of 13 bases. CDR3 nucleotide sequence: TGTGCCACCAGCAGAGATGCGGGGTGGAAGTCACCCCTCCACTTT. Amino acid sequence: CATSRDAGWKSPLHF.

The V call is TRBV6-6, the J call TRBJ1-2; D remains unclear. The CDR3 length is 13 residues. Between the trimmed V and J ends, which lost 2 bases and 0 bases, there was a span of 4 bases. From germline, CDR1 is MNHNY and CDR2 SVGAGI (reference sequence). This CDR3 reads CASSYEANYGYTF. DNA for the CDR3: TGTGCCAGCAGTTACGAGGCTAACTATGGCTACACCTTC.

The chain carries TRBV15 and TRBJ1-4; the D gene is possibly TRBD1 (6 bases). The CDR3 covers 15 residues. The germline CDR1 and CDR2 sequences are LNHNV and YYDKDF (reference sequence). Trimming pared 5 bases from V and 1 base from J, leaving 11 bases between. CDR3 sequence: CATSLQGGTNEKLFF. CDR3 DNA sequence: TGTGCCACCAGCCTTCAAGGGGGAACTAATGAAAAACTGTTTTTT.

The CDR3 bases are TGTGCCAGCAGTTACGTAAGCAATCAGCCCCAGCATTTT. Its translation is CASSYVSNQPQHF. The V and J genes are TRBV6-6 and TRBJ1-5; no firm D call. CDR3 length equals 13 residues. The V end lost 2 bases, the J end lost 1 base, and 3 bases lay between the germline ends. Germline V gives CDR1 MNHNY, CDR2 SVGAGI (reference sequence).

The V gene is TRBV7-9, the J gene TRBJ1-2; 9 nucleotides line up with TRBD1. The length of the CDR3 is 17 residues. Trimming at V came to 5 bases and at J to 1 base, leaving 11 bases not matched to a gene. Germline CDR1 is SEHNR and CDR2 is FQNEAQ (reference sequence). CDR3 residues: CASSLRTGDPNNYGYTF. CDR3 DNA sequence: TGTGCCAGCAGCCTAAGGACAGGGGACCCGAATAACTATGGCTACACCTTC.

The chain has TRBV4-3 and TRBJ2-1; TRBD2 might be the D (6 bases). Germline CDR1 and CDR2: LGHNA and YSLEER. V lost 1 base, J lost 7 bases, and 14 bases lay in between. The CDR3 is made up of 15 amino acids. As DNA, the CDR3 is TGCGCCAGCAGCCAAGTTGGGGACTTTATGAATGAGCAGTTCTTC. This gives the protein CASSQVGDFMNEQFF.

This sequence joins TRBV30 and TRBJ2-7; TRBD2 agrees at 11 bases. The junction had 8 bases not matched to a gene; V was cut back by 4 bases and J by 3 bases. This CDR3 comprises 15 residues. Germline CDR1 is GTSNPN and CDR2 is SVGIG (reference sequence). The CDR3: CAWTNSGGGGYEQYF. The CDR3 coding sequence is TGTGCCTGGACAAATAGCGGGGGGGGCGGCTACGAGCAGTACTTC.

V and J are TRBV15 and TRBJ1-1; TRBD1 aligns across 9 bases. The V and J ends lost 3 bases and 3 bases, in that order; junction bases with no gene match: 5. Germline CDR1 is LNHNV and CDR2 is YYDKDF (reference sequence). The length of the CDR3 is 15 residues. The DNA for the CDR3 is TGTGCCACCAGCAGTAGGACAGGGGTAGACACTGAAGCTTTCTTT. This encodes CATSSRTGVDTEAFF.

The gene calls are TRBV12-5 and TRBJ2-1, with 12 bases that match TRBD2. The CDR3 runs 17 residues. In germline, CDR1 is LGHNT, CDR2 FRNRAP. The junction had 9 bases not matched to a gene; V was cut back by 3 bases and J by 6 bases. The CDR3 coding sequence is TGTGCTAGTGGTTTTGAACAACTAGCGGGGGGTGTCAATGAGCAGTTCTTC. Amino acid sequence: CASGFEQLAGGVNEQFF.

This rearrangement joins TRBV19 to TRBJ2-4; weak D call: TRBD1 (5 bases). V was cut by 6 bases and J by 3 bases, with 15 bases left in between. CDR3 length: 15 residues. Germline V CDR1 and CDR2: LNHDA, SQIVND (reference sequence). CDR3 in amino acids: CASSPDTFVKNIQYF. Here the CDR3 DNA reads TGTGCCAGTAGCCCGGACACCTTTGTCAAAAACATTCAGTACTTC.

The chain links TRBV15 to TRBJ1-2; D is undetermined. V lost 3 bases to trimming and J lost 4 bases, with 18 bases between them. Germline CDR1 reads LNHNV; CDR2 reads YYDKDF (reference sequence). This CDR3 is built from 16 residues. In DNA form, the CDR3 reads TGTGCCACCAGCAGGGAACGCGGCGGTGCTAGCTATGGCTACACCTTC. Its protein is CATSRERGGASYGYTF.

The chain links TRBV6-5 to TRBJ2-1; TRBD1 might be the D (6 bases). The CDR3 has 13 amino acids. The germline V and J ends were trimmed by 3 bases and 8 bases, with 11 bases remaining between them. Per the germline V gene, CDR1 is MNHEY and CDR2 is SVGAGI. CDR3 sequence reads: CASSYVQGDEQFF. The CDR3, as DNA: TGTGCCAGCAGTTATGTACAGGGCGATGAGCAGTTCTTC.

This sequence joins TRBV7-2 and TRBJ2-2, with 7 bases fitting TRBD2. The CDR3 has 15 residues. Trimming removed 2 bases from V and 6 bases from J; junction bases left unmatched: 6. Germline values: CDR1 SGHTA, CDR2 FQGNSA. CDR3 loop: CASSLLSGVSGELFF. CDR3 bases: TGTGCCAGCAGCTTATTAAGCGGGGTATCCGGGGAGCTGTTTTTT.

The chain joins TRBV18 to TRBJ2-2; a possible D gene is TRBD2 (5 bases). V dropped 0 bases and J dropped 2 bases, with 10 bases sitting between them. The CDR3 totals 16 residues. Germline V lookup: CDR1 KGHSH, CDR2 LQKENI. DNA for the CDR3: TGTGCCAGCTCACCACCGGTCGGGGTTAACACCGGGGAGCTGTTTTTT. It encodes CASSPPVGVNTGELFF.

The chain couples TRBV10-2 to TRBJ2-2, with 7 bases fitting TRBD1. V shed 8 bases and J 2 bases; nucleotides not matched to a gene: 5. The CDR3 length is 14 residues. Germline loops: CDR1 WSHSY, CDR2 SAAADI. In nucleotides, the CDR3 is TGCGCCAGCGGGGACAGCCCTAACACCGGGGAGCTGTTTTTT. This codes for CASGDSPNTGELFF.

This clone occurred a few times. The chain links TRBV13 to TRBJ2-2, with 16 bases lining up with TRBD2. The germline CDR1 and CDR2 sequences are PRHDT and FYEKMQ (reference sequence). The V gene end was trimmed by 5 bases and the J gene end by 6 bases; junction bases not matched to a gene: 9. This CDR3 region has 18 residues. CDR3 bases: TGTGCCAGCAGCGCGGGACTAGCGGGGGGGCTGAAGGCCGGGGAGCTGTTTTTT. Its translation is CASSAGLAGGLKAGELFF.

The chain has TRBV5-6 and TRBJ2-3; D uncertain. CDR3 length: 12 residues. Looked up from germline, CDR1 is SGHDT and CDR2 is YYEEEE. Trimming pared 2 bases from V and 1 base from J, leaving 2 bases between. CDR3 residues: CASSFGTDTQYF. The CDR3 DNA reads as TGTGCCAGCAGCTTCGGCACAGATACGCAGTATTTT. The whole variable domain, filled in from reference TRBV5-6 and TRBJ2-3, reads DAGVTQSPTHLIKTRGQQVTLRCSPKSGHDTVSWYQQALGQGPQFIFQYYEEEERQRGNFPDRFSGHQFPNYSSELNVNALLLGDSALYLCASSFGTDTQYFGPGTRLTVL.

The CDR3 region has the DNA TGTGCCAGCAGCTTAGGGCTGATAGCGGGGGGGCCAACAGATACGCAGTATTTT. It encodes CASSLGLIAGGPTDTQYF. The chain combines TRBV7-2 with TRBJ2-3; 11 bases are a match to TRBD2. The germline V gene encodes CDR1 SGHTA and CDR2 FQGNSA. The CDR3 totals 18 residues. Trimming cost V 1 base and J 3 bases; bases outside gene matches: 9. Based on the CDR3 plus reference TRBV7-2 and TRBJ2-3, the full variable domain is GAGVSQSPSNKVTEKGKDVELRCDPISGHTALYWYRQSLGQGLEFLIYFQGNSAPDKSGLPSDRFSAERTGGSVSTLTIQRTQQEDSAVYLCASSLGLIAGGPTDTQYFGPGTRLTVL.

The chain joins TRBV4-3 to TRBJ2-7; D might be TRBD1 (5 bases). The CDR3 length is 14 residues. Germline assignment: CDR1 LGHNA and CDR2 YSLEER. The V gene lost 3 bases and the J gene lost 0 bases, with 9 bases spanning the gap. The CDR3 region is CASSHGHPSYEQYF. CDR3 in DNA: TGCGCCAGCAGCCACGGACATCCCTCCTACGAGCAGTACTTC.

The CDR3 protein is CASSPGPAGGSVETQYF. The CDR3 nucleotides read TGTGCCAGCAGCCCCGGACCCGCAGGGGGGAGTGTAGAGACCCAGTACTTC. V gene TRBV11-2 combines with J gene TRBJ2-5; D may be TRBD1 (7 bases). CDR3 size: 17 residues. Germline values: CDR1 SGHAT, CDR2 FQNNGV. V was clipped by 5 bases and J by 4 bases, with 23 bases between them.

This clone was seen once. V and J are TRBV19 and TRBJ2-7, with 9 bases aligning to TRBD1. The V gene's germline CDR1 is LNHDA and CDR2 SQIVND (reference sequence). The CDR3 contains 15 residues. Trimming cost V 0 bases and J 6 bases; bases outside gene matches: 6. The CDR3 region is CASSIEGTGSGEQYF. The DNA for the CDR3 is TGTGCCAGTAGTATAGAAGGGACAGGGAGTGGCGAGCAGTACTTC. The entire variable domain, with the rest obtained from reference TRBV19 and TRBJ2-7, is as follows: DGGITQSPKYLFRKEGQNVTLSCEQNLNHDAMYWYRQDPGQGLRLIYYSQIVNDFQKGDIAEGYSVSREKKESFPLTVTSAQKNPTAFYLCASSIEGTGSGEQYFGPGTRLTVT.

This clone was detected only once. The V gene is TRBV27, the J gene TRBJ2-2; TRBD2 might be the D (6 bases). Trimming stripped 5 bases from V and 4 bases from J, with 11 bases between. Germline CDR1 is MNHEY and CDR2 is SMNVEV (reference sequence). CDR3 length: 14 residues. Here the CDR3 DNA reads TGTGCCAGCAGTACTAGCTCGGGCACCGGGGAGCTGTTTTTT. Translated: CASSTSSGTGELFF.

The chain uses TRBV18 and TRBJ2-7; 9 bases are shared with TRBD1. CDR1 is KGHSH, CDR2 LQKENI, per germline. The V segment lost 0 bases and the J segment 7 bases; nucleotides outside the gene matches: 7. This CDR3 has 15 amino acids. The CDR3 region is CASSPPGTGNSEQYF. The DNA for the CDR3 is TGTGCCAGCTCACCACCCGGGACAGGGAATTCGGAGCAGTACTTC.

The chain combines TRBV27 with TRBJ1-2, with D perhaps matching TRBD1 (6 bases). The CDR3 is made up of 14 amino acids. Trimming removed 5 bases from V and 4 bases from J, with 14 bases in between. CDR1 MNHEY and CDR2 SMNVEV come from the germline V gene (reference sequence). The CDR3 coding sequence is TGTGCCAGCAGTACATACAGGGAGCCCTATGGCTACACCTTC. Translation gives CASSTYREPYGYTF.

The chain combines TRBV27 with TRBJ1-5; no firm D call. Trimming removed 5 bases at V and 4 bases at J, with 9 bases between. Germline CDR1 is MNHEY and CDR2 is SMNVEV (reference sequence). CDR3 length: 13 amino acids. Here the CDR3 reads CASSPSENQPQHF. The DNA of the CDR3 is TGTGCCAGCAGTCCCTCGGAGAATCAGCCCCAGCATTTT.